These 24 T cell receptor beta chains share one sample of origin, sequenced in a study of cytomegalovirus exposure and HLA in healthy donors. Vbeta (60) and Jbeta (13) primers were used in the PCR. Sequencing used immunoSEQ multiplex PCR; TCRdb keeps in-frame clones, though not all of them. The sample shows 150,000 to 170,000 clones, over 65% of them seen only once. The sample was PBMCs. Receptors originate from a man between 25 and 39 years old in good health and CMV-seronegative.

In DNA, the CDR3 is TGTGCCAGCAGTCCCTCAGGGGCCGGGGACTATGGCTACACCTTC. Translating it yields CASSPSGAGDYGYTF. The chain recombines TRBV6-4 with TRBJ1-2, with D possibly TRBD1 on 6 matching bases. The CDR3 spans 15 residues. In germline, CDR1 is MRHNA, CDR2 SNTAGT. V was pared by 5 bases and J by 3 bases, with 16 bases between.

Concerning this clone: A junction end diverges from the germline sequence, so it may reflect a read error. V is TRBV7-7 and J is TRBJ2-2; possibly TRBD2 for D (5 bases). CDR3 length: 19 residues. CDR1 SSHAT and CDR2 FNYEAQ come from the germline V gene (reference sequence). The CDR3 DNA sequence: TGTGCTAGCAGCTCCACACTCGAGACGGAGGTGGGCCTTACCGGGGAGCTGTTTTTT. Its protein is CASSSTLETEVGLTGELFF.

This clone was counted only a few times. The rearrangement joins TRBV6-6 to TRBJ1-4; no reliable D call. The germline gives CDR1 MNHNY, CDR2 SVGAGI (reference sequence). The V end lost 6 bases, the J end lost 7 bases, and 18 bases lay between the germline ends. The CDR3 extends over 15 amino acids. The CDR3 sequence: CASSLRREDFEKLFF. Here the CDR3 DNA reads TGTGCCAGCAGCTTGAGGAGGGAAGATTTTGAAAAACTGTTTTTT.

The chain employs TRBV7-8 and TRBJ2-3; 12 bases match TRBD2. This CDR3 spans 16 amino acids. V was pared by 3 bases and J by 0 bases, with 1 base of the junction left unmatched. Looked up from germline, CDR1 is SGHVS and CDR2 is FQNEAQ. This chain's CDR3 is CASSFTSGGSTDTQYF. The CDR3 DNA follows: TGTGCCAGCAGCTTTACTAGCGGGGGGAGCACAGATACGCAGTATTTT.

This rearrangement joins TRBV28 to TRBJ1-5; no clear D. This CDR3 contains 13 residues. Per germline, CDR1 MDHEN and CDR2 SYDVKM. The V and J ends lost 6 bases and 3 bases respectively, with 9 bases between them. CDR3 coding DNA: TGTGCCAGCAGCCTCGGGGTCAATCAGCCCCAGCATTTT. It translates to CASSLGVNQPQHF.

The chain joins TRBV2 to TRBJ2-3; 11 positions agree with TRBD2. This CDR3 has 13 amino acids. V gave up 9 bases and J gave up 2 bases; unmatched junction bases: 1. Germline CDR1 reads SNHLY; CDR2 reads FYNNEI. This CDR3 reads CARGLAATDTQYF. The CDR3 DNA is TGTGCCAGGGGACTAGCGGCCACAGATACGCAGTATTTT.

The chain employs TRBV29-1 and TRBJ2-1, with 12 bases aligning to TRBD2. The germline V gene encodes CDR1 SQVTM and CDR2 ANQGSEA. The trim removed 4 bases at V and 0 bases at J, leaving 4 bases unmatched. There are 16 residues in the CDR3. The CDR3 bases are TGCAGCGTTGGGGGACTAGCGGGCCGCTCCTACAATGAGCAGTTCTTC. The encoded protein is CSVGGLAGRSYNEQFF.

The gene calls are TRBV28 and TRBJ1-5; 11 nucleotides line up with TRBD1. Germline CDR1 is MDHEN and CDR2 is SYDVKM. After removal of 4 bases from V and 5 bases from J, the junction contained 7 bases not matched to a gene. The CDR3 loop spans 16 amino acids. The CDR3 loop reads CASSYSGTGGYQPQHF. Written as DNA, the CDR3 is TGTGCCAGCAGTTATTCCGGGACAGGGGGATATCAGCCCCAGCATTTT. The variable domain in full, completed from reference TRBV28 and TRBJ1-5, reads DVKVTQSSRYLVKRTGEKVFLECVQDMDHENMFWYRQDPGLGLRLIYFSYDVKMKEKGDIPEGYSVSREKKERFSLILESASTNQTSMYLCASSYSGTGGYQPQHFGDGTRLSIL.

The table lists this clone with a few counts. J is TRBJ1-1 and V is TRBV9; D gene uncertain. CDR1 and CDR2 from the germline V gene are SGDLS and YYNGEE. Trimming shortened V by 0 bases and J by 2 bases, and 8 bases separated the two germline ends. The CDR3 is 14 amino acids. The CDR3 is CASSVGAVNTEAFF. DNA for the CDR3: TGTGCCAGCAGCGTAGGGGCAGTTAACACTGAAGCTTTCTTT. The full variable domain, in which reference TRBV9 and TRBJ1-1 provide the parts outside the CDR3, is DSGVTQTPKHLITATGQRVTLRCSPRSGDLSVYWYQQSLDQGLQFLIQYYNGEERAKGNILERFSAQQFPDLHSELNLSSLELGDSALYFCASSVGAVNTEAFFGQGTRLTVV.

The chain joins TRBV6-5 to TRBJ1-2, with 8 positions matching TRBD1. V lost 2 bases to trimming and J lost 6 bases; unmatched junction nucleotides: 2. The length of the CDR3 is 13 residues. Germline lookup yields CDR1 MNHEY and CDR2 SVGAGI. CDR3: CASSYPGGNGYTF. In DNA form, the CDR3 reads TGTGCCAGCAGTTACCCAGGGGGCAATGGCTACACCTTC.

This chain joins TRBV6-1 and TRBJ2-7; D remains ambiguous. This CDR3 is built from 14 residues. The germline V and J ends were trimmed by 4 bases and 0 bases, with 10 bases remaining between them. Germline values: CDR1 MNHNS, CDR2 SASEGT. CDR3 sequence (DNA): TGTGCCAGCAGTGCACAGTCCACCTCCTACGAGCAGTACTTC. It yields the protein CASSAQSTSYEQYF.

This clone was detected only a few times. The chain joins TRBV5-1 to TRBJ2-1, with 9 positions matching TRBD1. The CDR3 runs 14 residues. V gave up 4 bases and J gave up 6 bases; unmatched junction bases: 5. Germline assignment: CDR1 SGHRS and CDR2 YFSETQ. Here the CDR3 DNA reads TGCGCCAGCAGCGCCGGGACAGGGAGCAATGAGCAGTTCTTC. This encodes CASSAGTGSNEQFF.

For the CDR3, the DNA is TGTGCCAGCACCTTGACAGGGGGCGGGGAGACCCAGTACTTC. Its protein product is CASTLTGGGETQYF. The gene calls are TRBV6-1 and TRBJ2-5; 10 bases fit TRBD1. Germline CDR1 MNHNS, CDR2 SASEGT. The CDR3 runs 14 residues. With V trimmed by 7 bases and J by 5 bases, 7 bases remained unmatched.

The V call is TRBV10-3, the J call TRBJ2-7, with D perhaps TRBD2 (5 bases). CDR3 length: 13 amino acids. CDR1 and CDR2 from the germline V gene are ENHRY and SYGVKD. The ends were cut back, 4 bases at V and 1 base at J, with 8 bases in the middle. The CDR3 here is CAISAGDSYEQYF. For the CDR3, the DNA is TGTGCCATCAGTGCCGGGGATTCCTACGAGCAGTACTTC.

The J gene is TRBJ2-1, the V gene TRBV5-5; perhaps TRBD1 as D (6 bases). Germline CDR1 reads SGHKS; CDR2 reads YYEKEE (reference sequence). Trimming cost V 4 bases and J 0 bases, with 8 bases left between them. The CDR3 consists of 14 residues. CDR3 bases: TGTGCCAGCAGCCCGACAGGCTCCTACAATGAGCAGTTCTTC. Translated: CASSPTGSYNEQFF.

The CDR3 nucleotides read TGTGCCAGCAGCCGCGGACAGGGCGGGAACATTCAGTACTTC. Protein product: CASSRGQGGNIQYF. V and J are TRBV6-5 and TRBJ2-4, with TRBD1 matching 8 bases. With 6 bases clipped from V and 7 bases from J, the junction kept 8 bases outside the gene matches. Germline V CDR1 and CDR2: MNHEY, SVGAGI. This CDR3 is 14 amino acids long.

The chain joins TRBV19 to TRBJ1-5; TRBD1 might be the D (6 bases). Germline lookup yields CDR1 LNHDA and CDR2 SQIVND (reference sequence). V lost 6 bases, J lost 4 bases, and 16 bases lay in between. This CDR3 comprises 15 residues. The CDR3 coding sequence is TGTGCCAGTAGCCTCCTCGGGGGGGCAAATCAGCCCCAGCATTTT. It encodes CASSLLGGANQPQHF. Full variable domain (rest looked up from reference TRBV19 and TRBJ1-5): DGGITQSPKYLFRKEGQNVTLSCEQNLNHDAMYWYRQDPGQGLRLIYYSQIVNDFQKGDIAEGYSVSREKKESFPLTVTSAQKNPTAFYLCASSLLGGANQPQHFGDGTRLSIL.

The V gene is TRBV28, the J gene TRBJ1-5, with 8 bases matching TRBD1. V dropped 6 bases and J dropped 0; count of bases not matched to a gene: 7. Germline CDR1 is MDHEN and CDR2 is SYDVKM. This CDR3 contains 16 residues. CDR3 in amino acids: CASRPTGGYSNQPQHF. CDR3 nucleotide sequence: TGTGCCAGCAGACCCACAGGGGGATATAGCAATCAGCCCCAGCATTTT. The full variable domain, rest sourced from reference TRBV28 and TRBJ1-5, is DVKVTQSSRYLVKRTGEKVFLECVQDMDHENMFWYRQDPGLGLRLIYFSYDVKMKEKGDIPEGYSVSREKKERFSLILESASTNQTSMYLCASRPTGGYSNQPQHFGDGTRLSIL.

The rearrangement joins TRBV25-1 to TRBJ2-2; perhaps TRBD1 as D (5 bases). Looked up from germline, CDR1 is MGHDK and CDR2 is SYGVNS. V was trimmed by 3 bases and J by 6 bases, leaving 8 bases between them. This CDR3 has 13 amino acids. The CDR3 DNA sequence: TGTGCCAGCAGTGACACAGGAGCCGGGGAGCTGTTTTTT. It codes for CASSDTGAGELFF. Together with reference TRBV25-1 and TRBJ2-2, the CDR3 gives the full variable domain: EADIYQTPRYLVIGTGKKITLECSQTMGHDKMYWYQQDPGMELHLIHYSYGVNSTEKGDLSSESTVSRIRTEHFPLTLESARPSHTSQYLCASSDTGAGELFFGEGSRLTVL.

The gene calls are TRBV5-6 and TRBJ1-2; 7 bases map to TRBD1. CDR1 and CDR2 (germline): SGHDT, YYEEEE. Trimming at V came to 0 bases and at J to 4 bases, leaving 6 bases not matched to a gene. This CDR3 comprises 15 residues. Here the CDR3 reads CASSLEGTAFYGYTF. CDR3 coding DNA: TGTGCCAGCAGCTTGGAGGGGACAGCATTCTATGGCTACACCTTC. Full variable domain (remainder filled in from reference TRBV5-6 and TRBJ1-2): DAGVTQSPTHLIKTRGQQVTLRCSPKSGHDTVSWYQQALGQGPQFIFQYYEEEERQRGNFPDRFSGHQFPNYSSELNVNALLLGDSALYLCASSLEGTAFYGYTFGSGTRLTVV.

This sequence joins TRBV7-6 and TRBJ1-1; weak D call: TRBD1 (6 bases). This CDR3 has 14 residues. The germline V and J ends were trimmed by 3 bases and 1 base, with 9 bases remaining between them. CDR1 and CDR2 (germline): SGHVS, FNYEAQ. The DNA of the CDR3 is TGTGCCAGCAGCTTGAGGACAGCGAACACTGAAGCTTTCTTT. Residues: CASSLRTANTEAFF.

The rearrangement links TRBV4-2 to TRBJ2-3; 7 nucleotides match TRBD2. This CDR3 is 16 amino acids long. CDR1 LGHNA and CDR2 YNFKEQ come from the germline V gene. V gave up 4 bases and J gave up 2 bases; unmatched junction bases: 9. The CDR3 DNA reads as TGTGCCAGCAGCCCGGGGGGTATGCTGACCACAGATACGCAGTATTTT. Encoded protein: CASSPGGMLTTDTQYF.

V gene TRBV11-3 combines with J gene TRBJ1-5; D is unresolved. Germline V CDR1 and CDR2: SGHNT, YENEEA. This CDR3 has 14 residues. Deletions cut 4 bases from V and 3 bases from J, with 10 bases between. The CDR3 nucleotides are TGTGCCAGCAGCTCCGCAGGTTTCAATCAGCCCCAGCATTTT. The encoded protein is CASSSAGFNQPQHF.

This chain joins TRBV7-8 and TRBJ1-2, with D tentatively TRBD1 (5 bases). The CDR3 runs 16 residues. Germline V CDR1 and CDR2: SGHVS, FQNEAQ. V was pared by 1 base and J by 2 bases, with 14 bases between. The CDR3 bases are TGTGCCAGCAGCTTAGAAATACCAGGGTGGAACTATGGCTACACCTTC. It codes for CASSLEIPGWNYGYTF.